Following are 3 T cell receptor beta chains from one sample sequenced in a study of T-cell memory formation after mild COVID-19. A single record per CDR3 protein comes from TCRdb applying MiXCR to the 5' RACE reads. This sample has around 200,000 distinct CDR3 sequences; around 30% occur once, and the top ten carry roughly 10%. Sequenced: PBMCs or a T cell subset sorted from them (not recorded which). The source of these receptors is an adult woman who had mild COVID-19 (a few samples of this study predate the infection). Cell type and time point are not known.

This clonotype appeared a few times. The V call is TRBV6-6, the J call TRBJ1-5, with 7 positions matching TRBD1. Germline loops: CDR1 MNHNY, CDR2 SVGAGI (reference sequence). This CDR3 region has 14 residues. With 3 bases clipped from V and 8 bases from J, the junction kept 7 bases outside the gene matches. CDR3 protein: CASSYVTGAEPQHF. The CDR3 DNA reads TGTGCCAGCAGTTATGTTACAGGGGCAGAGCCCCAGCATTTT.

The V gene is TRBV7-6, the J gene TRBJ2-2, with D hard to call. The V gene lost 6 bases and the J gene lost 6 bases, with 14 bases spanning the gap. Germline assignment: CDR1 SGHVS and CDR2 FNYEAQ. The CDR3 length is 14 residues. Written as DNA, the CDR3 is TGTGCCAGCAGTCGGGTCCTCCACGCCGGGGAGCTGTTTTTT. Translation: CASSRVLHAGELFF.

The CDR3 DNA is TGCGCCAGCAGCCCCGCGGAGGCCATAGAGACCCAGTACTTC. Protein: CASSPAEAIETQYF. V usage is TRBV5-1 and J usage is TRBJ2-5, with D maybe TRBD2 (5 bases). The germline V gene encodes CDR1 SGHRS and CDR2 YFSETQ. V dropped 4 bases and J dropped 4 bases, with 14 bases sitting between them. There are 14 residues in the CDR3.